Listed here are 7 T cell receptor beta chains from one sample, sequenced in a study of tumor-infiltrating lymphocytes in primary liver carcinoma. From roughly 0.5 ug total RNA, TCR beta cDNA was generated with a primer in the constant region. Modified slightly, ARM-PCR produced TCR beta libraries over three nested multiplex PCR rounds. Two initial PCR rounds of about 11 cycles each paired TRBV1-TRBV30 forward primers with a C-beta reverse primer. TCRdb used MiXCR to reprocess the multiplex PCR reads, holding one entry per CDR3 protein. This sample has tens of thousands of distinct CDR3 sequences; about 74% occur once, and the top ten carry about 32%. From approximately 20-30 mg of unsorted bulk tissue, DNA and RNA were co-extracted together. The sample comprised liver tumor tissue from sampling region 5. Indicated subset: tumor region T5, tumor centre. The receptor set was obtained from a woman aged 25 to 45 with primary liver carcinoma and hepatitis B virus infection.

Concerning this clonotype: The missing conserved phenylalanine or tryptophan at the end of this CDR3 makes a read error likely. The V gene is TRBV5-6, the J gene TRBJ2-2; D gene unclear. Germline CDR1 is SGHDT and CDR2 is YYEEEE. This CDR3 has 15 residues. CDR3 bases: TGTGCCATCAGCCTGACACCCAGAGTCACCGGGGAGCTGTTTCTT. Amino acids: CAISLTPRVTGELFL.

This clonotype came up a few times. Mismatch with germline at one junction end may stem from a read error. V and J are TRBV7-9 and TRBJ2-3; 8 nucleotides line up with TRBD2. The CDR3 loop spans 17 amino acids. Germline CDR1 reads SEHNR; CDR2 reads FQNEAQ (reference sequence). CDR3 sequence: CANSPGLVGGLTDTQYF. CDR3 DNA: TGTGCCAACAGCCCGGGACTAGTGGGAGGCCTCACAGATACGCAGTATTTT.

On this clonotype itself: In this CDR3 the conserved last residue, phenylalanine or tryptophan, is missing, so a read error is likely. The gene calls are TRBV4-2 and TRBJ2-2; TRBD2 aligns across 7 bases. Germline CDR1 and CDR2: LGHNA and YNFKEQ. The CDR3 runs to 16 residues. V trimming: 4 bases; J trimming: 7 bases; junction bases outside the gene matches: 12. This CDR3 is CASSRNVGEGVGELFL. The CDR3 DNA reads TGTGCCAGCAGCCGAAATGTGGGGGAGGGCGTCGGGGAGCTGTTTCTT.

Details on this clonotype: As the CDR3 is not closed by the conserved phenylalanine or tryptophan, this likely results from a read error. The genes are TRBV10-3 and TRBJ2-1; D is unclear. CDR3 size: 14 residues. Germline-derived CDR1 and CDR2 are ENHRY and SYGVKD. The CDR3 is CAFSPTATLDEQFL. CDR3 coding DNA: TGTGCCTTCAGTCCCACGGCGACCCTGGATGAGCAGTTCTTA.

Concerning this clonotype: A read error may explain this, as a much larger clone is one base away. The chain employs TRBV11-2 and TRBJ2-5, with 15 bases lining up with TRBD2. Germline lookup yields CDR1 SGHAT and CDR2 FQNNGV. The CDR3 has 18 amino acids. Losses at the gene ends were 4 bases for V and 11 bases for J; bases not matched to a gene: 17. CDR3: CASSSSVGLAGGGYEQYF. The CDR3 DNA reads TGTGCCAGCAGCTCATCCGTTGGACTAGCGGGAGGGGGGTACGAACAGTACTTC. Looking up the rest from reference TRBV11-2 and TRBJ2-5 gives the full variable domain: EAGVAQSPRYKIIEKRQSVAFWCNPISGHATLYWYQQILGQGPKLLIQFQNNGVVDDSQLPKDRFSAERLKGVDSTLKIQPAKLEDSAVYLCASSSSVGLAGGGYEQYFGPGTRLLVL.

As for this clonotype: A read error may produce the germline difference seen at one junction end. The genes are TRBV4-3 and TRBJ2-2; TRBD2 agrees at 13 bases. The CDR3 has 19 residues. The germline V gene has CDR1 LGHNA and CDR2 YSLEER. CDR3 nucleotides: TGCGCCAGCAGCATACTAGCGGGAGGGCTCCGTTCGAACACCTGGGAGCTGTTTTTT. Translating gives CASSILAGGLRSNTWELFF.

Of note for this clonotype: At one end the junction does not follow the germline gene, possibly because of a read error. The genes are TRBV12-3 or TRBV12-4 and TRBJ2-1, with D possibly being TRBD1 or TRBD2 (5 bases each). The CDR3 spans 14 residues. In nucleotides, the CDR3 is TGTCCCAGTACTACAGGTCAGAGCGGCAATGAGCAGTTCTTC. Its protein product is CPSTTGQSGNEQFF.